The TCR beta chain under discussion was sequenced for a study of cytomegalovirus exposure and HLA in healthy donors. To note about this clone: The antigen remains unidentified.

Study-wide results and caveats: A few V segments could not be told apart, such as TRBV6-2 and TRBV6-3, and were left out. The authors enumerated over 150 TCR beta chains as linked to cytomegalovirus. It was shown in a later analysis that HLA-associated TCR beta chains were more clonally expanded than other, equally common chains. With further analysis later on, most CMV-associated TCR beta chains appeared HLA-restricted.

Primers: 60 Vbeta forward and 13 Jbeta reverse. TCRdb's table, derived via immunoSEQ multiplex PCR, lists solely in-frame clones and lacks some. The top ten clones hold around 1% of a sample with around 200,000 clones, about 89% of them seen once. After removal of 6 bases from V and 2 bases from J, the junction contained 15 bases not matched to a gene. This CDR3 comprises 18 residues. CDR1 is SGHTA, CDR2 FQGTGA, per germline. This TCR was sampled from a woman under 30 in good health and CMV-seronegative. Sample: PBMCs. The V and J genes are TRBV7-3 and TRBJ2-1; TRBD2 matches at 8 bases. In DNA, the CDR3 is TGTGCCAGCAGACTAAATCACCAGACTAGCGATACCTACAATGAGCAGTTCTTC. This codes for CASRLNHQTSDTYNEQFF.